Presented here are 8 T cell receptor beta chains from one specimen sequenced in a study of blood T cell repertoires in COVID-19. Sequenced by immunoSEQ multiplex PCR; TCRdb stores in-frame clones only, minus some. Among approximately 400,000 clones listed, around 83% were seen once. Source material: PBMCs or T cells enriched from blood (not recorded which). These receptors originate from a woman aged 45 to 65 who had recovered from COVID-19.

The rearrangement links TRBV19 to TRBJ2-3; no clear D gene. The CDR3 consists of 14 residues. Trimming shortened V by 7 bases and J by 0 bases, and 11 bases separated the two germline ends. CDR1 is LNHDA, CDR2 SQIVND, per germline (reference sequence). The CDR3, as DNA: TGTGCCAGTATGGGCAAGGCTAGCACAGATACGCAGTATTTT. Translating gives CASMGKASTDTQYF. Variable domain in full (rest from reference TRBV19 and TRBJ2-3): DGGITQSPKYLFRKEGQNVTLSCEQNLNHDAMYWYRQDPGQGLRLIYYSQIVNDFQKGDIAEGYSVSREKKESFPLTVTSAQKNPTAFYLCASMGKASTDTQYFGPGTRLTVL.

The rearrangement joins TRBV7-2 to TRBJ1-2; D is possibly TRBD1 (5 bases). The CDR3 has 16 amino acids. V was cut by 4 bases and J by 9 bases, with 24 bases left in between. Germline V CDR1 and CDR2: SGHTA, FQGNSA. CDR3 sequence (DNA): TGTGCCAGCAGCTCCGTCTGGGGGGGGGACCCCAATAGCTACACCTTC. This codes for CASSSVWGGDPNSYTF.

This rearrangement joins TRBV7-2 to TRBJ1-1; D is unclear. From germline, CDR1 is SGHTA and CDR2 FQGNSA. Between the trimmed V and J ends, which lost 1 base and 0 bases, there was a span of 9 bases. The CDR3 is 15 residues long. CDR3 nucleotides: TGTGCCAGCAGCTTAGGGCCGGGAGTGAACACTGAAGCTTTCTTT. Amino acid sequence: CASSLGPGVNTEAFF.

The CDR3 region is CASSPAILTGGPTDTQYF. CDR3 in DNA: TGTGCCAGCTCACCCGCTATCCTGACAGGGGGCCCTACAGATACGCAGTATTTT. The chain has TRBV18 and TRBJ2-3; 10 nucleotides line up with TRBD1. J gave up 3 bases and V 3 bases, and 12 bases lay outside the gene matches. The V gene's germline CDR1 is KGHSH and CDR2 LQKENI. This CDR3 has 18 amino acids.

This clone was detected a few times. The CDR3 here is CASSLGTDDPEAFF. The CDR3 DNA sequence: TGCGCCAGCAGCTTAGGGACAGATGATCCTGAAGCTTTCTTT. The gene calls are TRBV5-1 and TRBJ1-1, with 7 positions matching TRBD1. Germline CDR1 reads SGHRS; CDR2 reads YFSETQ. V trimming: 2 bases; J trimming: 6 bases; junction bases outside the gene matches: 7. The CDR3 consists of 14 residues.

CDR3 sequence (DNA): TGTGCCAGTAGTAGAATCGGGACAGGGGATAACGACTATGGCTACACCTTC. It is translated as CASSRIGTGDNDYGYTF. The chain recombines TRBV19 with TRBJ1-2; 10 bases match TRBD1. V dropped 4 bases and J dropped 3; count of bases not matched to a gene: 11. Germline loops: CDR1 LNHDA, CDR2 SQIVND (reference sequence). The CDR3 length is 17 residues.

The chain uses TRBV19 and TRBJ1-5, with unresolved D. This CDR3 is 14 amino acids long. CDR1 and CDR2 (germline): LNHDA, SQIVND (reference sequence). Trimming left V 5 bases short and J 5 bases short, with 13 bases between. CDR3 nucleotides: TGTGCCAGTAGTTTTCGGACTTCTCATCAGCCCCAGCATTTT. This translates into CASSFRTSHQPQHF.

The chain employs TRBV9 and TRBJ2-7, with a weak D call TRBD1 (5 bases). CDR3 length: 15 amino acids. Trimming shortened V by 0 bases and J by 2 bases, and 12 bases separated the two germline ends. In germline, CDR1 is SGDLS, CDR2 YYNGEE. Here the CDR3 reads CASSVGIQAAYEQYF. CDR3 nucleotide sequence: TGTGCCAGCAGCGTAGGGATACAGGCTGCCTACGAGCAGTACTTC.